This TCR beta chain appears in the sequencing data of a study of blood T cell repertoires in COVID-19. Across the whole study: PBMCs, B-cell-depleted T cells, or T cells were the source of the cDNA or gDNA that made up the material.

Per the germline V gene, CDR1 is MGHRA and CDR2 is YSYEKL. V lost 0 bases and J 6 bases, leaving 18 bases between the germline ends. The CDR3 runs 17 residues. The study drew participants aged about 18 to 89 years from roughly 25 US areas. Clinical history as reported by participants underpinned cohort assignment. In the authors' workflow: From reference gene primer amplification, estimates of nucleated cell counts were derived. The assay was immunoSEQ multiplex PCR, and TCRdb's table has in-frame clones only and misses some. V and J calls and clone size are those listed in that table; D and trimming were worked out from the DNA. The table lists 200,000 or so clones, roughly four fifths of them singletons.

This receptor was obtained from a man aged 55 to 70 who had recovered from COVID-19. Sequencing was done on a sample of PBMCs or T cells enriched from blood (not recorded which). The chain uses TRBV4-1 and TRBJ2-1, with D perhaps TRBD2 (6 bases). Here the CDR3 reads CASSQERGFGGANEQFF. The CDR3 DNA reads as TGCGCCAGCAGCCAAGAGAGAGGTTTCGGGGGAGCCAATGAGCAGTTCTTC.